A selection of T cell receptor beta chains follows, all from one sample in a study of T cells in Graves' hyperthyroidism and ophthalmopathy. A single record per CDR3 protein comes from TCRdb applying MiXCR to the multiplex PCR reads. The sample carries fewer than 55,000 distinct CDR3 sequences, approximately 58% recorded once. Sequencing was done on a sample of peripheral blood or thyroid tissue (not recorded which). These receptors came from a man between 18 and 35 years old with Graves' hyperthyroidism. CDR3s include the opening cysteine and the closing phenylalanine or tryptophan. D genes are given only for firm matches. Clone size is shown for a subset of rows, as once, few, many or a class of expanded clone.

V gene: TRBV20-1
clone size: many
D gene: NA
J gene: TRBJ2-7
CDR3 protein: CSARDLLGDRYEQYF
CDR3 DNA: TGCAGTGCTAGAGATTTGTTAGGGGATAGGTACGAGCAGTACTTC

V gene: TRBV4-1
clone size: many
D gene: NA
J gene: TRBJ2-2
CDR3 protein: CASSQNTGELFF
CDR3 DNA: TGCGCCAGCAGCCAAAACACCGGGGAGCTGTTTTTT

V gene: TRBV2
clone size: NA
D gene: NA
J gene: TRBJ2-2
CDR3 protein: CASSYALAVPGSCFF
CDR3 DNA: NA

V gene: TRBV7-9
clone size: many
D gene: TRBD1
J gene: TRBJ2-7
CDR3 protein: CASSLRDRGPYEQYF
CDR3 DNA: TGTGCCAGCAGCCTCCGGGACAGGGGGCCCTACGAGCAGTACTTC

V gene: TRBV2
clone size: few
D gene: TRBD1
J gene: TRBJ2-7
CDR3 protein: CASRTGQGYEQYF
CDR3 DNA: TGTGCCAGCAGGACGGGACAGGGCTACGAGCAGTACTTC

V gene: TRBV20-1
clone size: many
D gene: NA
J gene: TRBJ1-5
CDR3 protein: CSASDDQPQHF
CDR3 DNA: TGCAGTGCTAGTGATGATCAGCCCCAGCATTTT

V gene: TRBV7-6
clone size: many
D gene: NA
J gene: TRBJ2-7
CDR3 protein: CASSPLLRAASYEQYF
CDR3 DNA: TGTGCCAGCAGCCCCCTTCTGAGGGCTGCTTCCTACGAGCAGTACTTC

V gene: TRBV29-1
clone size: NA
D gene: NA
J gene: TRBJ1-1
CDR3 protein: CSSRGVQNTEAFF
CDR3 DNA: TGCAGCTCCCGCGGGGTCCAAAACACTGAAGCTTTCTTT

V gene: TRBV15
clone size: NA
D gene: TRBD1
J gene: TRBJ1-5
CDR3 protein: CATSRGGTGNNQPQHF
CDR3 DNA: TGTGCCACCAGCAGAGGAGGGACAGGCAACAATCAGCCCCAGCATTTT

V gene: TRBV11-1
clone size: once
D gene: NA
J gene: TRBJ2-5
CDR3 protein: CASSLASRYGETQYF
CDR3 DNA: TGCGCCAGCAGCTTAGCCTCCCGGTATGGGGAGACCCAGTACTTC